This passage covers 14 T cell receptor beta chains from one sample sequenced in a study of Graves' ophthalmopathy and Graves' hyperthyroidism (dated by TCRdb to 2017 to 2018). The run used an Illumina HiSeq 2000. For repertoire sequencing, the TCR beta CDR3 regions were amplified from RNA transcripts. HTBI primers and the Qiagen OneStep RT-PCR kit were used in a first-round RT-PCR, which was followed by a second-round multiplex PCR, size selection and purification. TCRdb reworked the public reads: Q25 trimming with fastp, MiXCR clone assembly, productive beta chains retained. Under each unique CDR3 protein, matching rows form one entry showing the most common genes and DNA. The sample includes almost 400,000 distinct CDR3 sequences, with about 17% observed a single time. The top ten hold 1.6% of the sample. Source material: peripheral blood. Receptors originate from a young woman with Graves' ophthalmopathy. Donor details come from another sample of the same person, matched by shared clones.

This clonotype was picked up one time. The chain recombines TRBV28 with TRBJ2-5; TRBD2 aligns across 8 bases. Looked up from germline, CDR1 is MDHEN and CDR2 is SYDVKM. V gave up 5 bases and J gave up 5 bases; unmatched junction bases: 13. This CDR3 has 16 amino acids. The CDR3 loop is CASSPRLGGAGETQYF. The CDR3 DNA is TGTGCCAGCAGTCCCCGCCTCGGGGGGGCCGGGGAGACCCAGTACTTC. The whole variable domain, remainder taken from reference TRBV28 and TRBJ2-5, is DVKVTQSSRYLVKRTGEKVFLECVQDMDHENMFWYRQDPGLGLRLIYFSYDVKMKEKGDIPEGYSVSREKKERFSLILESASTNQTSMYLCASSPRLGGAGETQYFGPGTRLLVL.

This clonotype turned up a few times. V usage is TRBV11-2 and J usage is TRBJ1-1, with TRBD1 as a possible D gene (6 bases). This CDR3 has 17 amino acids. Between the trimmed V and J ends, which lost 4 bases and 1 base, there was a span of 19 bases. The germline CDR1 and CDR2 sequences are SGHAT and FQNNGV. CDR3 protein: CASSYPRERGKNTEAFF. CDR3 nucleotide sequence: TGTGCCAGCAGCTACCCCCGGGAGAGGGGGAAGAACACTGAAGCTTTCTTT.

The table lists this clonotype with many counts. CDR3 residues: CASSPHGAGDYGYTF. DNA of the CDR3: TGTGCCAGCAGTCCACACGGGGCAGGGGACTATGGCTACACCTTC. The chain joins TRBV12-3 or TRBV12-4 to TRBJ1-2, with TRBD1 as a possible D gene (6 bases). V was pared by 5 bases and J by 3 bases, with 16 bases between. The CDR3 is made up of 15 amino acids.

This clonotype was recorded at least ten times. The chain uses TRBV10-3 and TRBJ1-6, with D possibly TRBD1 on 6 matching bases. Trimming shortened V by 0 bases and J by 10 bases, and 10 bases separated the two germline ends. This CDR3 is built from 14 residues. Germline assignment: CDR1 ENHRY and CDR2 SYGVKD. The CDR3 reads CAISESNRESPLHF. The CDR3 bases are TGTGCCATCAGTGAGTCGAACAGGGAATCACCCCTCCACTTT.

This clonotype was recorded at least ten times. The chain links TRBV29-1 to TRBJ2-6; D assignment may be TRBD1 or TRBD2 (5 bases each). The CDR3 has 13 amino acids. With 8 bases removed from V and 12 bases from J, the gap between germline ends came to 20 bases. Germline V lookup: CDR1 SQVTM, CDR2 ANQGSEA. The CDR3 coding sequence is TGCAGCTACCTTTCGGGACCCCGGGGCGTCCTGACTTTC. Amino acids: CSYLSGPRGVLTF. The whole variable domain, filled in from reference TRBV29-1 and TRBJ2-6, reads SAVISQKPSRDICQRGTSLTIQCQVDSQVTMMFWYRQQPGQSLTLIATANQGSEATYESGFVIDKFPISRPNLTFSTLTVSNMSPEDSSIYLCSYLSGPRGVLTFGAGSRLTVL.

The table lists this clonotype with many counts. The chain recombines TRBV6-2 or TRBV6-3 with TRBJ1-1; no definite D call. The CDR3 spans 13 residues. V lost 2 bases and J lost 11, with 15 bases in between. The germline V gene encodes CDR1 MNHEY and CDR2 SVGEGT. CDR3 nucleotide sequence: TGTGCCAGCAGTTACCGCCCCGTCCTCGCGGCTTTCTTT. Its protein product is CASSYRPVLAAFF.

V usage is TRBV5-1 and J usage is TRBJ1-1, with D perhaps matching TRBD1 (5 bases). Germline values: CDR1 SGHRS, CDR2 YFSETQ. This CDR3 has 17 residues. V was shortened by 1 base and J by 1 base, with 17 bases between the two germline ends. The CDR3 loop is CASSLQGTSVGNTEAFF. In DNA, the CDR3 is TGCGCCAGCAGCTTGCAGGGAACATCTGTGGGGAACACTGAAGCTTTCTTT.

The table lists this clonotype with many counts. V usage is TRBV15 and J usage is TRBJ1-1; TRBD1 might be the D (5 bases). The ends were cut back, 1 base at V and 4 bases at J, with 7 bases in the middle. CDR3 length equals 13 residues. Germline CDR1 is LNHNV and CDR2 is YYDKDF (reference sequence). The CDR3 protein is CATSRVGVTEAFF. Here the CDR3 DNA reads TGTGCCACCAGCAGAGTGGGGGTCACTGAAGCTTTCTTT.

This clonotype has a handful of counts. The V gene is TRBV6-5, the J gene TRBJ1-2; weak D call: TRBD1 (6 bases). The CDR3 extends over 14 amino acids. V shed 4 bases and J shed 0 bases, with 9 bases lying between them. CDR1 MNHEY and CDR2 SVGAGI come from the germline V gene. In nucleotides, the CDR3 is TGTGCCAGCAGTTTTGAGGGGGCTAACTATGGCTACACCTTC. This encodes CASSFEGANYGYTF.

The genes are TRBV7-2 and TRBJ2-5; tentatively, D is TRBD2 (7 bases). Germline-derived CDR1 and CDR2 are SGHTA and FQGNSA. The CDR3 extends over 15 amino acids. The germline V and J ends were trimmed by 1 base and 6 bases, with 15 bases remaining between them. CDR3 in amino acids: CASSLGGGAGKTQYF. The DNA of the CDR3 is TGTGCCAGCAGCTTAGGCGGGGGCGCTGGGAAGACCCAGTACTTC.

Ten or more counts support this clonotype. J is TRBJ2-7 and V is TRBV4-1, with TRBD1 identical over 7 bases. This CDR3 spans 15 amino acids. V dropped 0 bases and J dropped 0; count of bases not matched to a gene: 2. Looked up from germline, CDR1 is MGHRA and CDR2 is YSYEKL. For the CDR3, the DNA is TGCGCCAGCAGCCAAGATGGGACAGCCTCCTACGAGCAGTACTTC. It codes for CASSQDGTASYEQYF.

Ten or more counts support this clonotype. The chain is built from TRBV6-1 and TRBJ2-5; TRBD1 might be the D (6 bases). With 6 bases removed from V and 1 base from J, the gap between germline ends came to 12 bases. The length of the CDR3 is 14 residues. Germline-derived CDR1 and CDR2 are MNHNS and SASEGT. The chain's CDR3 is CASSRTGTQETQYF. Written as DNA, the CDR3 is TGTGCCAGCAGCCGCACAGGGACCCAAGAGACCCAGTACTTC.

The rearrangement links TRBV6-1 to TRBJ1-1; D is unresolved. The length of the CDR3 is 14 residues. The ends were cut back, 4 bases at V and 1 base at J, with 10 bases in the middle. CDR1 is MNHNS, CDR2 SASEGT, per germline. DNA of the CDR3: TGTGCCAGCAGTGGGGGTCTGGAGAACACTGAAGCTTTCTTT. Its translation: CASSGGLENTEAFF.

This clonotype was seen at least ten times. The genes are TRBV24-1 and TRBJ2-7; 7 nucleotides match TRBD2. The CDR3 has 13 residues. Germline CDR1 and CDR2: KGHDR and SFDVKD. V was clipped by 4 bases and J by 7 bases; unmatched bases: 6. The CDR3 is CATSEPGLREQYF. The DNA of the CDR3 is TGTGCCACCAGTGAGCCGGGACTACGGGAGCAGTACTTC.